The T cell receptor (beta chain) described here comes from a study of CD8+ T cells in alopecia areata. Across the study: At a dose of 5 to 10 mg twice daily, oral tofacitinib was given to treated patients. Dosing with tofacitinib proceeded for 6 to 18 months, followed by 6 months off drug.

Extraction of RNA preceded its reverse transcription into cDNA, which served as the sequencing template. Using immunoSEQ multiplex PCR, the repertoire was profiled, and TCRdb retains in-frame clones only, with some absent. This sample carries approximately 57,000 clones, about 96% of them seen once, and the ten largest clones take more than 25%. Alopecia areata patients provided lesional scalp punch biopsies and peripheral blood, both collected for the study. Both CD4+ and CD8+ T cells were separated by sorting PBMCs. The CDR3 spans 14 residues. Germline V lookup: CDR1 SGHTA, CDR2 FQGNSA. V gave up 5 bases and J gave up 6 bases, with 14 bases separating them. This clone was picked up one time.

The TCR originated in a human donor with alopecia areata. Sequenced material: CD8+ T cells sorted from blood, taken at week 0. This chain connects TRBV7-2 to TRBJ2-1, with D maybe TRBD2 (5 bases). The CDR3, as DNA: TGTGCCAGCAGCCCCCTAGGGAGTAGCAATGAGCAGTTCTTC. This sequence encodes CASSPLGSSNEQFF.